The T cell receptor (beta chain) under discussion was sequenced for a study of shared clonotypes between healthy human individuals. For the study at large: Per donor, CD8 memory used one plate, CD8 naive used two, CD4 memory used three and CD4 naive used three.

Study results and limitations: Shared across a few donors were around 5% of the naive CD4 clonotypes.

Germline CDR1 is MNHEY and CDR2 is SMNVEV (reference sequence). Trimming cost V 2 bases and J 0 bases, with 11 bases left between them. The CDR3 covers 16 residues. Methods used by the authors: ImmunoSEQ gave junction-only sequences without quality scores, so filtering differed. Assay used: immunoSEQ multiplex PCR; TCRdb lists only in-frame clones, some missing. That table is the source of V, J and clone size, and D and trimming were worked out from the DNA. The data show millions of clones, 85% to 95% seen once. As to this clone: Antigen unknown.

CD8 cells classed as naive were CD45RO-negative and positively selected for CCR7, excluding terminally differentiated effector memory CD45RA+ cells. This TCR derives from a man in his late teens or twenties in good health. Some clones in this sample may be carry-over from other donors' samples. Sequencing input: naive CD8+ T cells from PBMCs. This chain links TRBV27 with TRBJ2-1, with D possibly being TRBD1 (5 bases). CDR3 loop: CASSLRAGYSYNEQFF. The CDR3 region has the DNA TGTGCCAGCAGTTTACGGGCAGGGTACTCCTACAATGAGCAGTTCTTC.